This T cell receptor (beta chain) was documented in a study of blood T cell repertoires in COVID-19. In the study overall: From T cells, B-cell-depleted T cells, or PBMCs came the material, which was cDNA or gDNA.

This CDR3 comprises 14 residues. Per germline, CDR1 SGHTA and CDR2 FQGNSA. V was clipped by 3 bases and J by 3 bases, with 9 bases between them. The sample holds one count of this clone. TCRdb's table, derived via immunoSEQ multiplex PCR, lists solely in-frame clones and lacks some. The profile shows approximately 300,000 clones, about 89% of them singletons. The sequence came from a man between 18 and 35 years old who had recovered from COVID-19. This chain connects TRBV7-2 to TRBJ2-1; possibly TRBD2 for D (6 bases). Specimen: peripheral blood. The CDR3 protein is CASSFSGYYNEQFF. The DNA of the CDR3 is TGTGCCAGCAGCTTTAGCGGATACTACAATGAGCAGTTCTTC.